This T cell receptor (beta chain) is from a study of PD-L1 blockade in urothelial cancer. Study-wide context: Administration of atezolizumab to patients began in about 2014, at 1,200 mg intravenously every 3 weeks. Blood analysis took place 3 weeks (second dose) and 6 weeks after treatment start.

PCRs were each spiked with synthetic TCR analog templates. The repertoire was sequenced with immunoSEQ multiplex PCR; TCRdb's copy has only in-frame clones and lacks some. The sample includes around 45,000 clones, 82% seen only once; the top ten take roughly 1.8%. Specified time point: pretreatment peripheral blood. Patients had urothelial carcinoma that was locally advanced or metastatic. Germline-derived CDR1 and CDR2 are SGHRS and YFSETQ. This CDR3 spans 14 amino acids. V shed 4 bases and J shed 3 bases, with 13 bases lying between them. This receptor was taken from a man between 50 and 59 years old with urothelial cancer. The sequenced sample was PBMCs, obtained around atezolizumab (anti-PD-L1) treatment. The J gene is TRBJ1-1, the V gene TRBV5-1; possible D gene TRBD1, 5 bases. CDR3 in amino acids: CASSPGWGDTEAFF. For the CDR3, the DNA is TGCGCCAGCAGCCCCGGGTGGGGGGACACTGAAGCTTTCTTT.